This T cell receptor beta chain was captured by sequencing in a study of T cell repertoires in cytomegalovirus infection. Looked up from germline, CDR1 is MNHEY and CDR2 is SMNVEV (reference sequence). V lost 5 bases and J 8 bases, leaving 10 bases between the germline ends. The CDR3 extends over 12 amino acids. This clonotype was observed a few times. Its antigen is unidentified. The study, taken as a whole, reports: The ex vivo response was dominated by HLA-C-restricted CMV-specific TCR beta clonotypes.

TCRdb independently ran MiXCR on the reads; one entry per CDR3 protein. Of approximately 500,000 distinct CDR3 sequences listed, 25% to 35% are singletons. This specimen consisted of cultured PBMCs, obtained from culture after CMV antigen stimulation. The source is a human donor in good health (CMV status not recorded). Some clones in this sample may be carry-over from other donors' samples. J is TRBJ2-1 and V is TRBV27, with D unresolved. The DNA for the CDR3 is TGTGCCAGCAGTCCATTTGGGTATGAGCAGTTCTTC. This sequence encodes CASSPFGYEQFF.